This is a list of T cell receptor beta chains from one sample in a study of control samples from healthy donors and cancer patients. TCRdb keeps only in-frame clones here, not all; method: immunoSEQ multiplex PCR. This table has 150,000 to 200,000 clones, approximately 86% appearing once. The specimen sequenced was blood. All receptors derive from a man aged 18 to 30 in good health. Both conserved end residues are part of each CDR3. D genes are given only for firm matches. Where a row states a size, it is once, few, many or the class of an expanded clone; other rows omit it.

>18|.|.|TRBV28|TRBJ2-5
CASSFCELVAHLQETQYF
TGTGCCAGCAGTTTTTGTGAGCTCGTAGCCCATCTACAAGAGACCCAGTACTTC
>14|.|.|TRBV4-1|TRBJ2-5
CASSQDLSKETQYF
TGCGCCAGCAGCCAAGATCTTTCGAAAGAGACCCAGTACTTC
>15|.|.|TRBV6-2/TRBV6-3|TRBJ2-5
CASSYSGVPGETQYF
TGTGCCAGCAGTTACTCTGGTGTGCCGGGAGAGACCCAGTACTTC
>17|.|once|TRBV3-1/TRBV3-2|TRBJ2-3
CASSRGRDFRSTDTQYF
TGTGCCAGCAGCCGCGGCCGGGATTTTCGTAGCACAGATACGCAGTATTTT
>15|TRBD1|.|TRBV15|TRBJ1-6
CATSAQQGLGSPLHF
TGTGCCACCAGCGCCCAACAGGGGTTGGGTTCACCCCTCCACTTT
>16|.|.|TRBV19|TRBJ2-2
CASSIDSTGNTGELFF
TGTGCCAGTAGTATAGATTCGACAGGGAACACCGGGGAGCTGTTTTTT
>16|TRBD1|.|TRBV24-1|TRBJ2-7
CATSSSGQGGSYEQYF
TGTGCCACCAGTAGCTCGGGACAGGGGGGTTCCTACGAGCAGTACTTC
>14|TRBD1|.|TRBV3-1/TRBV3-2|TRBJ2-2
CASSQPQGVGELFF
TGTGCCAGCAGCCAACCACAGGGGGTCGGGGAGCTGTTTTTT
>16|.|.|TRBV25-1|TRBJ1-6
CASSQGSGQLDSPLHF
TGTGCCAGCAGTCAAGGGTCGGGACAACTGGATTCACCCCTCCACTTT
>20|.|.|TRBV9|TRBJ2-3
CASSYRSMRTGRQITDTQYF
TGTGCCAGCAGCTATCGGTCCATGAGGACGGGGCGTCAGATCACAGATACGCAGTATTTT
>16|.|.|TRBV21-1|TRBJ2-5
CASSILGLLYQETQYF
TGTGCCAGCAGCATCCTGGGACTCCTGTACCAAGAGACCCAGTACTTC
>15|TRBD1|.|TRBV4-3|TRBJ2-2
CASSQRTGGTGELFF
TGCGCCAGCAGCCAACGGACAGGCGGCACCGGGGAGCTGTTTTTT
>15|.|.|TRBV28|TRBJ1-1
CASSSGGRENTEAFF
TGTGCCAGCAGTTCGGGGGGGAGGGAGAACACTGAAGCTTTCTTT
>15|.|.|TRBV3-1/TRBV3-2|TRBJ1-6
CASSQGGGGNSPLHF
TGTGCCAGCAGCCAAGGAGGGGGTGGCAATTCACCCCTCCACTTT
>16|.|.|TRBV4-3|TRBJ2-2
CASSQDRAMNTGELFF
TGCGCCAGCAGCCAAGATCGGGCGATGAACACCGGGGAGCTGTTTTTT
>13|.|.|TRBV2|TRBJ1-5
CASKTDSNQPQHF
TGTGCCAGCAAGACAGACTCGAATCAGCCCCAGCATTTT
>14|TRBD1|few|TRBV7-2|TRBJ2-1
CASSPGTVHNEQFF
TGTGCCAGCAGCCCCGGGACAGTCCACAATGAGCAGTTCTTC